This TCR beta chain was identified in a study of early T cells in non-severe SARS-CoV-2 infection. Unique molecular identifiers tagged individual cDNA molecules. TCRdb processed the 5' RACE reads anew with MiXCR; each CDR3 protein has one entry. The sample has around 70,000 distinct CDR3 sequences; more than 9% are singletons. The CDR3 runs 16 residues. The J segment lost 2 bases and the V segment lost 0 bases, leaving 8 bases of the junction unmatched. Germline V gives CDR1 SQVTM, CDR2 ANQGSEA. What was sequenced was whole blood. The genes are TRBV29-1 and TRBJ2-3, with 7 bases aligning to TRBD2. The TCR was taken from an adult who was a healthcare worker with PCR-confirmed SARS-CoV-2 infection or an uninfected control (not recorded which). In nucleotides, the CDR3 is TGCAGCGTTGAAGATCCCCTAGCGGCTTCCACAGATACGCAGTATTTT. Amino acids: CSVEDPLAASTDTQYF.